This is a list of T cell receptor beta chains from one sample in a study of T cell responses to AZD1222 COVID-19 vaccine. The repertoire was sequenced with immunoSEQ multiplex PCR; TCRdb's copy has only in-frame clones and lacks some. Counted here are around 120,000 clones, about 92% occurring once; the ten biggest clones make up 2.5% to 3%. Sequencing used peripheral blood, obtained on day 0 of AZD1222 vaccination. The receptors were gathered from an adult in good health. The CDR3 runs from the conserved cysteine through the conserved F or W.

v_gene	j_gene	CDR3aa
TRBV28	TRBJ1-1	CASSLLGGLNTEAFF
TRBV7-9	TRBJ2-1	CASSSWTGHDEQFF
TRBV4-1	TRBJ2-1	CASRLADYNEQFF
TRBV7-8	TRBJ1-1	CASTDGDEMNTEAFF
TRBV2	TRBJ2-5	CASNYLAGGRETQYF
TRBV29-1	TRBJ1-2	CSVEDTINYGYTF
TRBV6-4	TRBJ2-7	CASSEPRTGNFDVSYEQYF
TRBV28	TRBJ1-5	CASSLWENNQPQHF
TRBV28	TRBJ2-4	CASSLTGAKNIQYF
TRBV5-1	TRBJ2-1	CASSRDRGRIVNEQFF
TRBV5-1	TRBJ2-2	CASTAWMPSGASGELFF
TRBV3-1/TRBV3-2	TRBJ1-1	CASSQVGAGNTEAFF
TRBV9	TRBJ2-3	CASSTSGGPTDTQYF
TRBV29-1	TRBJ1-1	CSVWGTAVNTEAFF
TRBV6-5	TRBJ1-5	CASSYGTGLQPQHF
TRBV27	TRBJ2-5	CASSDGQEETQYF
TRBV12-3/TRBV12-4	TRBJ1-1	CASSTGGTEAFF
TRBV6-5	TRBJ1-2	CASSYNEQGINYGYTF
TRBV6-1	TRBJ1-6	CASSDGTAGSPLHF
TRBV3-1/TRBV3-2	TRBJ2-7	CASSLWVLGATYEQYF
TRBV7-8	TRBJ2-1	CASSLWDPDIEQFF
TRBV6-5	TRBJ1-1	CASSTTTASNTEAFF
TRBV6-5	TRBJ2-3	CASSYIRGTQYF
TRBV27	TRBJ2-6	CASSPLGANVLTF
TRBV19	TRBJ1-3	CASSDSEAGNTIYF
TRBV7-9	TRBJ2-6	CASSLGRGGSSGANVLTF
TRBV19	TRBJ2-1	CASMGAGGNVWDEQFF
TRBV15	TRBJ1-1	CATSRETAEAFF
TRBV7-9	TRBJ1-1	CASSLARGTEAFF
TRBV10-3	TRBJ2-3	CAISERQGPDSTDTQYF
TRBV7-9	TRBJ2-1	CASSSDPSNEQFF
TRBV19	TRBJ2-2	CASSIVAEWELFF
TRBV15	TRBJ1-1	CATSRDGQPYTEAFF
TRBV19	TRBJ2-7	CASSGASGSYEQYF
TRBV28	TRBJ2-3	CASSPFKRGTTDTQYF
TRBV6-4	TRBJ2-1	CASSPGLDSHEQFF
TRBV6-1	TRBJ2-2	CASSERGQGTAGELFF
TRBV5-1	TRBJ2-1	CASSLGTNYNEQFF
TRBV7-2	TRBJ2-4	CASSLRAGVLKNIQYF
TRBV5-1	TRBJ1-6	CASSPGQGNSPLHF
TRBV9	TRBJ2-1	CASSVEAGQQFF
TRBV5-1	TRBJ2-3	CASSLRGGDTQYF
TRBV6-5	TRBJ2-7	CASSVAHSYEQYF
TRBV27	TRBJ1-2	CASSPRGLGSYTF
TRBV15	TRBJ2-7	CATSRDRTEKFYEQYF
TRBV12-3/TRBV12-4	TRBJ1-2	CASSLYQMNGYTF